These T cell receptor beta chains were read from a single sample in a study of cytomegalovirus exposure and HLA in healthy donors. Method: immunoSEQ multiplex PCR; TCRdb's copy keeps in-frame clones and lacks some. Here the sample spans 150,000 or so clones, around 84% being singletons. The sample was PBMCs. The receptors shown here come from a middle-aged woman in good health and CMV-seropositive. Both conserved end residues are part of each CDR3. Each record gives: J gene, D gene, CDR3 length, clone size, V gene, CDR3 DNA, CDR3 protein. A D gene is named only where the DNA matches it firmly. Only part of the rows carry a size: once, few, many, or a class if the clone is expanded.

J: TRBJ2-1; D: TRBD2; length: 16; size: NA; V: TRBV5-1; DNA: TGCGCCAGCAGCTTGGCCGTGGGAGGGACCTACAATGAGCAGTTCTTC; CDR3: CASSLAVGGTYNEQFF
J: TRBJ2-6; D: TRBD2; length: 19; size: few; V: TRBV6-1; DNA: TGTGCCAGCAGTGACCTTGCGGGAGGGCCCCAGGCTGGGGCCAACGTCCTGACTTTC; CDR3: CASSDLAGGPQAGANVLTF
J: TRBJ2-1; D: TRBD2; length: 14; size: NA; V: TRBV5-1; DNA: TGCGCCAGCAGCTATAGCGGGACGTACAATGAGCAGTTCTTC; CDR3: CASSYSGTYNEQFF
J: TRBJ1-3; D: NA; length: 14; size: many; V: TRBV6-4; DNA: TGTGCCGACGGTGGCAGGGGCTTTGGAAACACCATATATTTT; CDR3: CADGGRGFGNTIYF
J: TRBJ2-3; D: NA; length: 15; size: once; V: TRBV5-5; DNA: TGTGCCAGCAGCTGGGGGCTCTCGTTTGGAGATACGCAGTATTTT; CDR3: CASSWGLSFGDTQYF
J: TRBJ2-1; D: TRBD2; length: 16; size: few; V: TRBV7-2; DNA: TGTGCCAGCAGCTCCCCACGCCTAGCGGGTTACAATGAGCAGTTCTTC; CDR3: CASSSPRLAGYNEQFF
J: TRBJ2-1; D: NA; length: 15; size: NA; V: TRBV30; DNA: TGTGCCTGGAGTGTCGGGGTACCCTCCTACAATGAGCAGTTCTTC; CDR3: CAWSVGVPSYNEQFF
J: TRBJ1-1; D: TRBD1; length: 14; size: NA; V: TRBV6-5; DNA: TGTGCCAGCAGTCAGGACAGGGGGCTCTTTGAAGCTTTCTTT; CDR3: CASSQDRGLFEAFF
J: TRBJ2-7; D: NA; length: 13; size: once; V: TRBV29-1; DNA: TGCAGCGTTGTGTCACAGAGAACCTACGAGCAGTACTTC; CDR3: CSVVSQRTYEQYF
J: TRBJ2-5; D: NA; length: 13; size: NA; V: TRBV19; DNA: TGTGCCAGTAGTAAGACAGGCGGCGAGGCCCAGTACTTC; CDR3: CASSKTGGEAQYF
J: TRBJ1-1; D: NA; length: 13; size: once; V: TRBV6-5; DNA: TGTGCCAGCAGTTCGACAGTTGGGGCTGAAGCTTTCTTT; CDR3: CASSSTVGAEAFF
J: TRBJ1-1; D: NA; length: 12; size: NA; V: TRBV9; DNA: TGTGCCAGCAAAAGGGAGGGCACTGAAGCTTTCTTT; CDR3: CASKREGTEAFF
J: TRBJ2-7; D: NA; length: 14; size: NA; V: TRBV6-6; DNA: TGTGCCAGCAGGGCCTTAGCGGACTCCTACGAGCAGTACTTC; CDR3: CASRALADSYEQYF
J: TRBJ2-5; D: TRBD2; length: 18; size: NA; V: TRBV19; DNA: TGTGCCAGTAGTATTCGGGGAGGGACGGCGACTCGGGGGGGGACCCAGTACTTC; CDR3: CASSIRGGTATRGGTQYF
J: TRBJ1-3; D: NA; length: 15; size: few; V: TRBV29-1; DNA: TGCAGCGTTAGGAATAGACAGGTCTCTGGAAACACCATATATTTT; CDR3: CSVRNRQVSGNTIYF
J: TRBJ2-2; D: NA; length: 16; size: NA; V: TRBV10-3; DNA: TGTGCCATCAGTAAGGCCGGACGGGGGAACACCGGGGAGCTGTTTTTT; CDR3: CAISKAGRGNTGELFF
J: TRBJ1-1; D: NA; length: 14; size: NA; V: TRBV13; DNA: TGTGCCAGCAGCTCCCCGAGGGTAGGGACTGAAGCTTTCTTT; CDR3: CASSSPRVGTEAFF
J: TRBJ2-1; D: TRBD2; length: 19; size: NA; V: TRBV10-3; DNA: TGTGCCATCACCCGAAGGCTAGCGGGAGGGCCAGAATCAAACAATGAGCAGTTCTTC; CDR3: CAITRRLAGGPESNNEQFF
J: TRBJ2-1; D: NA; length: 15; size: NA; V: TRBV30; DNA: TGTGCCTGGAGTGTACCGGGATTATCCTACAATGAGCAGTTCTTC; CDR3: CAWSVPGLSYNEQFF
J: TRBJ2-5; D: NA; length: 14; size: NA; V: TRBV5-1; DNA: TGCGCCAGCTCGGGGGGCGGGATACAAGAGACCCAGTACTTC; CDR3: CASSGGGIQETQYF
J: TRBJ1-4; D: TRBD1; length: 13; size: NA; V: TRBV29-1; DNA: TGCAGCGTTGAAGAAAACAGGGGTGAAAAACTGTTTTTT; CDR3: CSVEENRGEKLFF
J: TRBJ1-2; D: NA; length: 13; size: NA; V: TRBV5-1; DNA: TGCGCCAGCAGCTTTGAGGGGGAAGTTGGCTACACCTTC; CDR3: CASSFEGEVGYTF